This is a list of T cell receptor beta chains from one sample in a study of T cell repertoires in cytomegalovirus infection. TCRdb ran MiXCR on the reads and lists one entry per CDR3 protein. Among some 940,000 distinct CDR3 sequences, about 33% were seen once, and the ten largest hold 13%. These TCRs' antigens remain unknown. The sample in question was cultured CD8+ T cells from PBMCs, obtained from culture after CMV antigen stimulation. The source is a human donor in good health (CMV status not recorded). Some clones in this sample may be carry-over from other donors' samples. CDR3s include the opening cysteine and the closing phenylalanine or tryptophan. The order of the fields is CDR3 length, V gene, J gene, D gene, clone size, CDR3 protein, CDR3 DNA. A D gene is named only where the DNA matches it firmly. Rows give clone size only sometimes, using once, few, many, or a class for an expanded clone.

15,TRBV19,TRBJ1-1,-,few,CASSILPQRNTEAFF,TGTGCCAGTAGTATATTGCCCCAGCGGAACACTGAAGCTTTCTTT
14,TRBV7-3,TRBJ1-2,TRBD1,-,CASSRGQGSHGYTF,TGTGCCAGCAGCCGGGGACAGGGGTCCCATGGCTACACCTTC
17,TRBV12-3/TRBV12-4,TRBJ1-3,TRBD1,-,CASTFWTGDISGNTIYF,TGTGCCAGCACCTTCTGGACAGGGGATATCTCTGGAAACACCATATATTTT
13,TRBV12-3/TRBV12-4,TRBJ1-1,-,many,CASSGRMNTEAFF,TGTGCCAGCAGCGGACGGATGAACACTGAAGCTTTCTTT
13,TRBV19,TRBJ2-1,-,few,CASTVDSYNEQFF,TGTGCCAGTACCGTAGACTCATACAATGAGCAGTTCTTC
15,TRBV2,TRBJ2-2,TRBD2,-,CAVLIRSGGTGELFF,TGTGCCGTTTTAATCCGCAGCGGGGGCACCGGGGAGCTGTTTTTT
17,TRBV7-6,TRBJ2-1,TRBD2,many,CASSLTGGGVPYNEQFF,TGTGCCAGCAGCTTAACGGGCGGGGGTGTCCCCTACAATGAGCAGTTCTTC
14,TRBV6-2/TRBV6-3,TRBJ2-2,-,few,CASSLTSGTGELFF,TGTGCCAGCAGTCTTACATCAGGGACCGGGGAGCTGTTTTTT
17,TRBV7-9,TRBJ2-5,TRBD2,few,CASSLVGSGGHQETQYF,TGTGCCAGCAGCTTAGTCGGGAGCGGGGGGCACCAAGAGACCCAGTACTTC
18,TRBV7-9,TRBJ2-3,TRBD2,-,CASSLRIASGGPTDTQYF,TGTGCCAGCAGCTTAAGGATAGCGAGCGGGGGGCCCACAGATACGCAGTATTTT
17,TRBV7-6,TRBJ2-2,-,few,CASSRASIIANTGELFF,TGTGCCAGCAGCCGTGCGTCCATCATCGCGAACACCGGGGAGCTGTTTTTT
12,TRBV7-3,TRBJ1-2,-,-,CASSSDDGGYTF,TGTGCCAGCAGCTCCGACGATGGGGGCTACACCTTC
15,TRBV20-1,TRBJ1-2,-,few,CSARVPGLTNYGYTF,TGCAGTGCTAGAGTTCCGGGGCTGACTAACTATGGCTACACCTTC
13,TRBV19,TRBJ2-1,-,few,CASSIYMVNEQFF,TGTGCCAGTAGTATATATATGGTAAATGAGCAGTTCTTC
13,TRBV12-3/TRBV12-4,TRBJ2-1,-,many,CASSQTPGTEQFF,TGTGCCAGCAGTCAGACCCCCGGGACTGAGCAGTTCTTC
17,TRBV10-3,TRBJ2-5,TRBD1,-,CATRRDSRYSTKETQYF,TGTGCCACCCGCCGGGACAGCCGATACAGTACGAAAGAGACCCAGTACTTC
15,TRBV7-8,TRBJ2-7,-,few,CASSLGSGARHEQYF,TGTGCCAGCAGCTTAGGGTCAGGGGCCCGCCACGAGCAGTACTTC
16,TRBV12-5,TRBJ2-7,TRBD1,few,CASGLATGTGGAEQYF,TGTGCTAGTGGTTTGGCGACCGGGACAGGGGGCGCGGAGCAGTACTTC
16,TRBV5-5,TRBJ1-5,TRBD1,-,CASSPHQGASNQPQHF,TGTGCCAGCAGCCCACACCAGGGGGCGAGCAATCAGCCCCAGCATTTT
16,TRBV12-3/TRBV12-4,TRBJ2-5,TRBD2,-,CASSAPWRGGPETQYF,TGTGCCAGCAGTGCTCCCTGGCGGGGGGGCCCAGAGACCCAGTACTTC
12,TRBV12-3/TRBV12-4,TRBJ2-1,-,few,CASSWTENEQFF,TGTGCCAGCAGTTGGACTGAGAATGAGCAGTTCTTC
17,TRBV10-3,TRBJ2-7,TRBD2,-,CAISGEGGGRSSYEQYF,TGTGCCATCAGTGGGGAGGGAGGCGGGAGAAGCTCCTACGAGCAGTACTTC
16,TRBV7-9,TRBJ2-1,-,-,CASSHLGGGIYNEQFF,TGTGCCAGCAGCCACCTTGGGGGGGGCATCTACAATGAGCAGTTCTTC
17,TRBV6-2/TRBV6-3,TRBJ2-1,TRBD1,-,CASSFHPSGGFYNEQFF,TGTGCCAGCAGTTTTCACCCTTCAGGGGGCTTTTACAATGAGCAGTTCTTC
18,TRBV13,TRBJ2-5,-,-,CASSLGLPVIAGSETQYF,TGTGCCAGCAGCTTAGGCCTTCCAGTAATCGCGGGATCGGAGACCCAGTACTTC
15,TRBV6-6,TRBJ2-5,-,-,CASSYFRDRRETQYF,TGTGCCAGCAGTTACTTCCGGGACCGCAGAGAGACCCAGTACTTC
18,TRBV12-5,TRBJ2-3,TRBD2,-,CASGFQSSGGVGTDTQYF,TGTGCTAGTGGTTTCCAGTCTAGCGGGGGAGTGGGAACAGATACGCAGTATTTT
15,TRBV25-1,TRBJ2-3,TRBD2,-,CASSERGGDSDTQYF,TGTGCCAGCAGTGAACGCGGGGGGGACTCAGATACGCAGTATTTT
13,TRBV5-8,TRBJ2-7,-,-,CASSFASDYEQYF,TGTGCCAGCAGCTTTGCTAGCGACTACGAGCAGTACTTC
14,TRBV6-1,TRBJ2-3,-,many,CASTLGQATDTQYF,TGTGCCAGCACCCTGGGGCAGGCAACAGATACGCAGTATTTT
19,TRBV12-3/TRBV12-4,TRBJ2-1,TRBD2,-,CASLKGLAGSNLKINEQFF,TGTGCCAGCCTGAAAGGACTAGCGGGGTCCAACCTCAAGATTAATGAGCAGTTCTTC
16,TRBV11-2,TRBJ2-1,TRBD2,-,CASSFAIAGIYNEQFF,TGTGCCAGCAGCTTCGCGATAGCGGGGATCTACAATGAGCAGTTCTTC
13,TRBV6-2/TRBV6-3,TRBJ2-3,-,few,CASGEWRTDTQYF,TGTGCCAGCGGAGAGTGGAGGACAGATACGCAGTATTTT
12,TRBV2,TRBJ2-5,-,-,CASTNRRETQYF,TGTGCCAGCACGAATAGAAGAGAGACCCAGTACTTC
16,TRBV6-2/TRBV6-3,TRBJ2-3,TRBD2,-,CASSFSLAGGTDTQYF,TGTGCCAGCAGTTTTTCACTAGCGGGGGGCACAGATACGCAGTATTTT
17,TRBV7-9,TRBJ2-5,TRBD1,few,CASSWDTGDRERETQYF,TGTGCCAGCAGCTGGGATACCGGAGACAGGGAAAGGGAGACCCAGTACTTC
15,TRBV6-6,TRBJ1-3,-,-,CASSYLGNSGNTIYF,TGTGCCAGCAGTTACCTGGGAAACTCTGGAAACACCATATATTTT
15,TRBV27,TRBJ2-2,-,-,CASSTQAGFTGELFF,TGTGCCAGCAGTACCCAGGCCGGGTTCACCGGGGAGCTGTTTTTT
12,TRBV27,TRBJ2-1,-,-,CAITDTYNEQFF,TGTGCCATTACGGACACCTACAATGAGCAGTTCTTC
16,TRBV7-2,TRBJ2-1,-,-,CDSSLGEGGTGNEQFF,TGTGACAGCAGCTTAGGAGAGGGGGGCACGGGCAATGAGCAGTTCTTC
16,TRBV6-6,TRBJ2-1,-,few,CASSYSNTRGSDEQFF,TGTGCCAGCAGTTACTCGAATACTAGAGGATCTGATGAGCAGTTCTTC
18,TRBV27,TRBJ1-1,-,-,CASLGRSWGDPTQQAAFF,TGTGCCAGCCTGGGCAGATCATGGGGGGATCCAACTCAACAGGCGGCTTTCTTT
14,TRBV27,TRBJ2-1,-,-,CASSFGQLHNEQFF,TGTGCCAGCAGTTTTGGACAGTTGCACAATGAGCAGTTCTTC
18,TRBV7-3,TRBJ1-3,TRBD1,many,CASSRQGYGIGSGNTIYF,TGTGCCAGCAGCCGACAGGGGTACGGAATTGGCTCTGGAAACACCATATATTTT
16,TRBV7-6,TRBJ2-3,TRBD1,-,CASSLNRGWPTDTQYF,TGTGCCAGCAGCTTAAACAGGGGGTGGCCCACAGATACGCAGTATTTT
16,TRBV5-5,TRBJ2-3,-,few,CASSFQTAYNTDTQYF,TGTGCCAGCAGCTTCCAGACAGCCTATAACACAGATACGCAGTATTTT
15,TRBV9,TRBJ2-7,-,few,CASSVSGEGDLEQYF,TGTGCCAGCAGCGTCTCAGGGGAAGGGGATCTCGAGCAGTACTTC
15,TRBV27,TRBJ1-5,-,few,CASSPTDTSNQPQHF,TGTGCCAGCAGTCCAACCGACACGAGCAATCAGCCCCAGCATTTT
16,TRBV4-1,TRBJ1-5,-,few,CASSQDWGKGTQPQHF,TGCGCCAGCAGCCAAGATTGGGGGAAAGGGACCCAGCCCCAGCATTTT
15,TRBV2,TRBJ2-1,TRBD1,few,CASRRTGSTYNEQFF,TGTGCCAGCAGGAGGACAGGGAGCACCTACAATGAGCAGTTCTTC
15,TRBV7-9,TRBJ2-4,TRBD1,many,CASSFHGTGGNIQYF,TGTGCCAGCAGCTTTCATGGAACAGGGGGAAACATTCAGTACTTC
15,TRBV4-1,TRBJ1-2,TRBD1,-,CASSQVGTGNYGYTF,TGCGCCAGCAGCCAAGTGGGGACAGGGAATTATGGCTACACCTTC
18,TRBV11-2,TRBJ2-1,-,many,CASSLDLAGSLHYNEQFF,TGTGCCAGCAGCTTAGATTTGGCAGGGTCCCTCCATTACAATGAGCAGTTCTTC
16,TRBV2,TRBJ1-5,TRBD1,few,CASSDSQGAFNQPQHF,TGTGCCAGCAGTGATTCCCAGGGGGCGTTTAATCAGCCCCAGCATTTT
14,TRBV19,TRBJ1-5,-,many,CASSPPGYNQPQHF,TGTGCCAGTAGCCCACCGGGCTACAATCAGCCCCAGCATTTT
16,TRBV6-5,TRBJ2-1,-,-,CASSYGGQGSYNEQFF,TGTGCCAGCAGTTACGGGGGGCAAGGCTCCTACAATGAGCAGTTCTTC
15,TRBV12-3/TRBV12-4,TRBJ1-4,-,few,CASTFSTRGPEKLFF,TGTGCCAGCACCTTCTCCACACGGGGTCCTGAAAAACTGTTTTTT
11,TRBV24-1,TRBJ2-3,-,-,CVTSDGSTQYF,TGTGTCACCAGTGATGGGAGTACGCAGTATTTT
13,TRBV5-1,TRBJ1-1,TRBD1,few,CASSLETGFGAFF,TGCGCCAGCAGCTTGGAGACAGGGTTCGGGGCTTTCTTT